This TCR beta chain derives from a study of shared clonotypes between healthy human individuals. Whole-study findings and limits: The rarefaction results pointed to incomplete sorted-subset sequencing despite large depth. Limited genetic and exposure-history diversity came from having few donors.

Looked up from germline, CDR1 is SEHNR and CDR2 is FQNEAQ (reference sequence). The CDR3 extends over 15 amino acids. Trimming stripped 5 bases from V and 4 bases from J, with 15 bases between. Remarks on this clone: Antigen: not known. Other nucleotide sequences from this sample produce the same CDR3.

The naive CD8 subset, CD45RO-negative cells positively selected for CCR7, excluded terminally differentiated effector memory CD45RA+ cells. The donors, all of them Caucasian adults, lived in Nashville, Tennessee. Profiled with immunoSEQ multiplex PCR; TCRdb holds only in-frame clones, not every one. The repertoire includes around 2.1 million clones, 85% to 95% of them detected once, and around 1.7% sits in the top ten. The receptor comes from a young man in good health. Some clones in this sample may be carry-over from other donors' samples. Sequenced: naive CD8+ T cells from PBMCs. The chain combines TRBV7-9 with TRBJ2-1; D is possibly TRBD1 or TRBD2 (5 bases each). CDR3 sequence: CASSPPRGAYNEQFF. In DNA form, the CDR3 reads TGTGCCAGCAGCCCCCCGCGAGGGGCTTACAATGAGCAGTTCTTC.